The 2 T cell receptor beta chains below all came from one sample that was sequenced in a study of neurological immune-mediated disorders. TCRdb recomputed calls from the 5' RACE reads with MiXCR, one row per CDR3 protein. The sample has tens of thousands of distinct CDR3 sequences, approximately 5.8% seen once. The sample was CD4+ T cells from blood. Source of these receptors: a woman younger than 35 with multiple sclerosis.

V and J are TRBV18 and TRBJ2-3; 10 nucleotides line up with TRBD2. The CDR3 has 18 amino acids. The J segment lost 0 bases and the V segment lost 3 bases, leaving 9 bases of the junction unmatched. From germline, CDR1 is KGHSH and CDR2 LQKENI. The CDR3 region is CASSPRTSGYSSTDTQYF. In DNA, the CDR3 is TGTGCCAGCTCACCCAGGACTAGCGGATATTCTAGCACAGATACGCAGTATTTT.

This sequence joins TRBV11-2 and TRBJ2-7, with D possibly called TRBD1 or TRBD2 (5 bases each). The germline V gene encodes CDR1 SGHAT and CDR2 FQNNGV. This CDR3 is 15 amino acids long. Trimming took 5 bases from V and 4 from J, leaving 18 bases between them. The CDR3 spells CASSLNWGPQYEQYV. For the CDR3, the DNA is TGTGCCAGCAGCCTAAACTGGGGACCGCAATACGAGCAGTACGTC.